The rows below give T cell receptor beta chains drawn from one sample of a study of T cells expressing NK-cell markers. Each CDR3 protein gets one entry in TCRdb, which reprocessed the 5' RACE reads and gives no DNA. This sample contains 500,000 to 700,000 distinct CDR3 sequences. The sequenced sample consisted of blood T cells: a sorted CD56 or NKG2C T cell subset, CD4+ or CD8+ T cells, or bulk PBMC T cells (not recorded which). The receptors stem from a man aged 18 to 35 in good health. Both conserved end residues are part of each CDR3.

CDR3aa	v_gene	j_gene
CAISGTSYEQYF	TRBV10-3	TRBJ2-7
CASSPALGGYTF	TRBV12-3/TRBV12-4	TRBJ1-2
CASSLLASGRSETQYF	TRBV5-6	TRBJ2-5
CAISESVGTPKYF	TRBV10-3	TRBJ2-3
CASSHTSGPETQYF	TRBV3-1	TRBJ2-5
CASSGPSETQYF	TRBV5-4	TRBJ2-5
CASSHGNSYEQYF	TRBV4-3	TRBJ2-7
CASSSGYQETQYF	TRBV7-8	TRBJ2-5
CASSERTTGKNIQYF	TRBV14	TRBJ2-4
CASSLEGSDRGGFGTDTQYF	TRBV5-1	TRBJ2-3
CSAGGGSYEQYF	TRBV20-1	TRBJ2-7
CASSFPPSGRGQFF	TRBV12-3/TRBV12-4	TRBJ2-1
CASTSSGSETQYF	TRBV6-1	TRBJ2-5
CASSLDMGETQYF	TRBV7-3	TRBJ2-5
CASSLTTGLGNEKLFF	TRBV7-8	TRBJ1-4
CATSYPNEFYNEQFF	TRBV24-1	TRBJ2-1
CASSPLETRQTQGQETQYF	TRBV28	TRBJ2-5
CASLDSDHTGELFF	TRBV7-7	TRBJ2-2
CASQGTGYNEQYF	TRBV7-6	TRBJ2-7
CASKIDSTGNEQFF	TRBV7-8	TRBJ2-1
CASSQFDQETQYF	TRBV14	TRBJ2-5
CASSLWIAGNTGELFF	TRBV3-1	TRBJ2-2
CASSLGRAGNNQPQHF	TRBV7-9	TRBJ1-5